The TCR beta chain under discussion was sequenced for a study of blood T cell repertoires in COVID-19. Study overall: Collection of acute and convalescent COVID-19 samples took place in the United States, Italy and Spain.

CDR1 is SGHRS and CDR2 is YFSETQ in the germline V gene. The CDR3 runs 14 residues. V was clipped by 6 bases and J by 3 bases, with 15 bases between them. Assay: immunoSEQ multiplex PCR; the TCRdb copy retains only in-frame clones and omits some. The sample lists about 210,000 clones, approximately 82% occurring once. V gene TRBV5-1 combines with J gene TRBJ1-1; D is perhaps TRBD1 (5 bases). Sequencing input: peripheral blood. This clonotype originated in a man over 45 with active or convalescent COVID-19. CDR3 bases: TGCGCCAGCAACCCCTCAGGGTCAGACACTGAAGCTTTCTTT. This encodes CASNPSGSDTEAFF.